This T cell receptor beta chain was documented in a study of cytomegalovirus exposure and HLA in healthy donors. Study-level points and caveats: A cluster of highly shared sequence variants was likely a sequencing artifact. Of the V segments, some could not be distinguished, including TRBV6-2 and TRBV6-3, and were excluded.

The study ran its PCR with 60 Vbeta and 13 Jbeta primers. Profiled with immunoSEQ multiplex PCR; TCRdb holds only in-frame clones, not every one. The sample data list fewer than 100,000 clones. Notes on this clone: Its antigen remains unidentified.

The CDR3 extends over 14 amino acids. Per the germline V gene, CDR1 is KGHSH and CDR2 is LQKENI. V was pared by 6 bases and J by 1 base, with 10 bases between. V and J are TRBV18 and TRBJ2-4; no reliable D call. Sample: PBMCs. The receptor comes from a man aged 45-60 years in good health and CMV-seronegative. CDR3 sequence reads: CASSFSEAKNIQYF. The DNA of the CDR3 is TGTGCCAGCTCGTTCTCCGAGGCCAAAAACATTCAGTACTTC.